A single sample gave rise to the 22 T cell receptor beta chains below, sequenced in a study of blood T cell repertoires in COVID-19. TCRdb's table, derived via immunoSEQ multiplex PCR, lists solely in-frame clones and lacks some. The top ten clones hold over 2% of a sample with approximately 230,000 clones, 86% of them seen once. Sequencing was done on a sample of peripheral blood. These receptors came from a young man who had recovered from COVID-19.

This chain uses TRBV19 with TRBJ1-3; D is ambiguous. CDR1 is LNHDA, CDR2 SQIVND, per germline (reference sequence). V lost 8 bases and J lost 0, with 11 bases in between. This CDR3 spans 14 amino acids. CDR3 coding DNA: TGTGCCAGTGAACCCAAGCACTCTGGAAACACCATATATTTT. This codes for CASEPKHSGNTIYF.

CDR3 sequence: CASNPGSPTYEQYF. The CDR3 DNA reads as TGTGCCAGTAACCCGGGATCACCCACCTACGAGCAGTACTTC. This chain connects TRBV18 to TRBJ2-7, with D possibly TRBD2 on 5 matching bases. Trimming shortened V by 9 bases and J by 2 bases, and 17 bases separated the two germline ends. This CDR3 has 14 amino acids. In germline, CDR1 is KGHSH, CDR2 LQKENI.

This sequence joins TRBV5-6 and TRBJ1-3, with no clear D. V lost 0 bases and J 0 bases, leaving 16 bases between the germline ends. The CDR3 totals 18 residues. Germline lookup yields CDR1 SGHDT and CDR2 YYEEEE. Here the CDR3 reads CASSLAGFGSLSGNTIYF. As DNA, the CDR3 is TGTGCCAGCAGCTTGGCCGGGTTCGGCTCGCTCTCTGGAAACACCATATATTTT.

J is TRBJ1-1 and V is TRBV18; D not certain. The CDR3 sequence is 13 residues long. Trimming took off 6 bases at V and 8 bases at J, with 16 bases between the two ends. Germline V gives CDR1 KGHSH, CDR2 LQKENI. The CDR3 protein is CASSPRTGEEAFF. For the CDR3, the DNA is TGTGCCAGCTCCCCAAGGACGGGAGAAGAAGCTTTCTTT. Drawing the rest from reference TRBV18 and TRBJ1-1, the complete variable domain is NAGVMQNPRHLVRRRGQEARLRCSPMKGHSHVYWYRQLPEEGLKFMVYLQKENIIDESGMPKERFSAEFPKEGPSILRIQQVVRGDSAAYFCASSPRTGEEAFFGQGTRLTVV.

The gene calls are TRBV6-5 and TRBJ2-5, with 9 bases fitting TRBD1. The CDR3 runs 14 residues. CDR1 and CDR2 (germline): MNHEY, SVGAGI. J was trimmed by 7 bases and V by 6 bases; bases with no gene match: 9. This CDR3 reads CASRVQGAWGTQYF. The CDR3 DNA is TGTGCCAGCAGGGTACAGGGGGCTTGGGGGACCCAGTACTTC.

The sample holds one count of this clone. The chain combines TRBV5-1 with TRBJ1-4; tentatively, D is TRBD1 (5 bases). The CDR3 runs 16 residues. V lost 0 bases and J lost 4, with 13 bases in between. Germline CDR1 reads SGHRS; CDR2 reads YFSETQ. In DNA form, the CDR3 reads TGCGCCAGCAGCTTGGACAGCCCAAGGGGTAATGAAAAACTGTTTTTT. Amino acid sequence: CASSLDSPRGNEKLFF.

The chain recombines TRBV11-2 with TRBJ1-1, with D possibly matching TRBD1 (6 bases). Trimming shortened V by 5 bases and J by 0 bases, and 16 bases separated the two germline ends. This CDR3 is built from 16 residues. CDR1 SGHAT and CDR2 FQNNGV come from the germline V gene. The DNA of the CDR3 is TGTGCCAGCAGCCTCTGGAAGGGGGGGATGAACACTGAAGCTTTCTTT. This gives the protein CASSLWKGGMNTEAFF.

In DNA form, the CDR3 reads TGTGCCTGGAGTGTAAGGGGAGGGTGGGACACTGAAGCTTTCTTT. It is translated as CAWSVRGGWDTEAFF. J is TRBJ1-1 and V is TRBV30; possibly TRBD1 for D (5 bases). Germline V CDR1 and CDR2: GTSNPN, SVGIG (reference sequence). Trimming left V 0 bases short and J 3 bases short, with 14 bases between. The CDR3 runs to 15 residues.

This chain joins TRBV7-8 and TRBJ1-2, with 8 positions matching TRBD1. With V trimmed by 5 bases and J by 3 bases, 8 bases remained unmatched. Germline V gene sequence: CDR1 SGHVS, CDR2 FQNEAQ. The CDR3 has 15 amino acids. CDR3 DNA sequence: TGTGCCAGCAGCAGGCGGACAGGGCTGGACTATGGCTACACCTTC. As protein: CASSRRTGLDYGYTF.

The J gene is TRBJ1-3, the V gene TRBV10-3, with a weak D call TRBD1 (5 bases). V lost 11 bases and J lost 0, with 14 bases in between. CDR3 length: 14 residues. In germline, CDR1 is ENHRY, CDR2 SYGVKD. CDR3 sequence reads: CAVRDSASGNTIYF. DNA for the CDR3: TGTGCCGTCCGTGACAGTGCCTCTGGAAACACCATATATTTT.

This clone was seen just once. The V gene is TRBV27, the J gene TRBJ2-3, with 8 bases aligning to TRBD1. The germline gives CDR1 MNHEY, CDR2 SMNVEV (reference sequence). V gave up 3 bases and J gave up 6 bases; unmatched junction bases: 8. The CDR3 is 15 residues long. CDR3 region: CASSFLDRGSDTQYF. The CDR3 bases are TGTGCCAGCAGTTTTCTCGACAGGGGTAGTGATACGCAGTATTTT.

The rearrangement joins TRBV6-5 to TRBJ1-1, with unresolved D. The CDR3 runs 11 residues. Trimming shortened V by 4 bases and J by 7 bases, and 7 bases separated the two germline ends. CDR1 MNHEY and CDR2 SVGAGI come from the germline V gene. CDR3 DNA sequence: TGTGCCAGCAGTTCCCTAGGTGAAGCTTTCTTT. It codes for CASSSLGEAFF.

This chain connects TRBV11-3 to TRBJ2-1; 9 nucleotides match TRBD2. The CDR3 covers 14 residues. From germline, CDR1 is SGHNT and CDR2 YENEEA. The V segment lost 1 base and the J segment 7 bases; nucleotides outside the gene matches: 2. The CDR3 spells CASSLGGGGNEQFF. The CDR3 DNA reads TGTGCCAGCAGCTTAGGCGGGGGGGGAAATGAGCAGTTCTTC.

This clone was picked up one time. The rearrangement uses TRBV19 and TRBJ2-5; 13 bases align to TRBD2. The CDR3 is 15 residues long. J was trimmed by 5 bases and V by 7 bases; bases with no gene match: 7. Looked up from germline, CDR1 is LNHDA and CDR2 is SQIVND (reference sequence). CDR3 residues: CASNPGLAGTETQYF. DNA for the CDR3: TGTGCCAGTAACCCGGGACTAGCGGGGACTGAGACCCAGTACTTC.

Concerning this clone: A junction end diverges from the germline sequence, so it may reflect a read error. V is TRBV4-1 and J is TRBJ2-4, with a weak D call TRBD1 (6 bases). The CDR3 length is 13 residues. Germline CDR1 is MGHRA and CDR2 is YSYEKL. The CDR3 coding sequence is TGCGCCAGCAGCCAAGAAGGGGGAACAGGAAGGAACTTC. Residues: CASSQEGGTGRNF.

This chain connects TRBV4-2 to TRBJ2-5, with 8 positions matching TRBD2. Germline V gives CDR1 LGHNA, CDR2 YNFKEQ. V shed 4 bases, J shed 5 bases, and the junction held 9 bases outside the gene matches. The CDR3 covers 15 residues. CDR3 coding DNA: TGTGCCAGCAGCCGTGGACGCGGCGGGGGGGAGACCCAGTACTTC. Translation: CASSRGRGGGETQYF.

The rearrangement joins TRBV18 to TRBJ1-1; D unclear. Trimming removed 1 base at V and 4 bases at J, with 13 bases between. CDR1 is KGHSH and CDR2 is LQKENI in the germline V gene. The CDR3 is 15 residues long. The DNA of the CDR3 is TGTGCCAGCTCACCACGGGGTGAGGGCACCACTGAAGCTTTCTTT. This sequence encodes CASSPRGEGTTEAFF.

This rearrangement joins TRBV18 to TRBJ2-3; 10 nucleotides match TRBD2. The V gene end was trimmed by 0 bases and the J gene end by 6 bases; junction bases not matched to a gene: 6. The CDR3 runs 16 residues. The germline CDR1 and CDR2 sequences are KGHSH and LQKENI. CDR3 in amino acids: CASSPPLAGGRDTQYF. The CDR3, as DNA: TGTGCCAGCTCACCACCGTTAGCGGGGGGCCGGGATACGCAGTATTTT.

Here the CDR3 reads CASTYSGGAGEKLFF. In DNA, the CDR3 is TGTGCCAGCACCTACTCAGGGGGCGCGGGTGAAAAACTGTTTTTT. The chain joins TRBV9 to TRBJ1-4; 8 bases line up with TRBD1. The germline gives CDR1 SGDLS, CDR2 YYNGEE. CDR3 size: 15 residues. Trimming at V came to 6 bases and at J to 7 bases, leaving 11 bases not matched to a gene. Filled out from reference TRBV9 and TRBJ1-4, the complete variable domain reads DSGVTQTPKHLITATGQRVTLRCSPRSGDLSVYWYQQSLDQGLQFLIQYYNGEERAKGNILERFSAQQFPDLHSELNLSSLELGDSALYFCASTYSGGAGEKLFFGSGTQLSVL.

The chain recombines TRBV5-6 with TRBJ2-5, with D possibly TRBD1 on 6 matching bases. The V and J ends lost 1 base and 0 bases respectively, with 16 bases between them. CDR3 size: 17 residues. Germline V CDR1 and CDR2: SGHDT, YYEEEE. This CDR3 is CASSLIWDNQYQETQYF. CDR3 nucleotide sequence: TGTGCCAGCAGCTTGATCTGGGACAACCAATACCAAGAGACCCAGTACTTC.

CDR3 loop: CASSYSKGAYGYTF. As DNA, the CDR3 is TGTGCCAGCAGTTACTCGAAAGGGGCCTATGGCTACACCTTC. The V gene is TRBV6-5, the J gene TRBJ1-2, with D possibly TRBD1 on 5 matching bases. Germline CDR1 and CDR2: MNHEY and SVGAGI. The CDR3 has 14 amino acids. Trimming shortened V by 0 bases and J by 4 bases, and 9 bases separated the two germline ends.

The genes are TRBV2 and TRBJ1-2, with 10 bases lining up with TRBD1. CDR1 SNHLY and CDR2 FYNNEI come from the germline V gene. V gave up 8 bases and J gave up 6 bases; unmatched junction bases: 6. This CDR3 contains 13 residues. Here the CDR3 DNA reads TGTGCCAGCCCAACCGGGACAGGGGATGGCTACACCTTC. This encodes CASPTGTGDGYTF. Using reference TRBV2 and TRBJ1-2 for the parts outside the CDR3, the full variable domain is EPEVTQTPSHQVTQMGQEVILRCVPISNHLYFYWYRQILGQKVEFLVSFYNNEISEKSEIFDDQFSVERPDGSNFTLKIRSTKLEDSAMYFCASPTGTGDGYTFGSGTRLTVV.